A selection of T cell receptor beta chains follows, all from one sample in a study of blood T cell repertoires in COVID-19. The protocol was immunoSEQ multiplex PCR, while the TCRdb copy is restricted to in-frame clones and leaves out a portion. Of approximately 16,000 clones in the sample, 85% to 90% are singletons; the top ten hold 2% to 2.5%. Sequenced input: peripheral blood. These receptors all come from a woman aged 70 to 79 in a cohort sampled during active or convalescent COVID-19. The CDR3 runs from the conserved cysteine through the conserved F or W. D genes are given only for firm matches. The size of a clone is reported for some rows only, either as once, few or many, or as a class for expanded clones.

>TRBJ2-3|TRBD2|TRBV3-1/TRBV3-2|-
TGTGCCAGCAGCCAGACTAGCGGGGGGGCAGATACGCAGTATTTT
CASSQTSGGADTQYF
>TRBJ1-3|-|TRBV7-2|-
TGTGCCAGCAGCTCGGGGAGGATTCGGGTGTCTGGAAACACCATATATTTT
CASSSGRIRVSGNTIYF
>TRBJ1-2|-|TRBV27|-
TGTGCCAGCAACCCGGGACACGCACTCCGGGGTGGCTACACCTTC
CASNPGHALRGGYTF
>TRBJ1-4|-|TRBV6-5|-
TGTGCCAGCAGCAAAGGCAGGGAAAATGAAAAACTGTTTTTT
CASSKGRENEKLFF
>TRBJ1-1|-|TRBV2|-
TGTGCCAGCACGGTGGCGGCTAGCACTGAAGCTTTCTTT
CASTVAASTEAFF
>TRBJ1-1|-|TRBV19|-
TGTGCCAGTAACGCGGGGACTTCGAACACTGAAGCTTTCTTT
CASNAGTSNTEAFF
>TRBJ2-1|-|TRBV7-6|-
TGTGCCAGCAGCCGAGCGGAAAACTCCTACAATGAGCAGTTCTTC
CASSRAENSYNEQFF
>TRBJ2-1|-|TRBV6-2/TRBV6-3|once
TGTGCCAGCAGTTACCGTTATGAGCAGTTCTTC
CASSYRYEQFF
>TRBJ2-2|TRBD2|TRBV10-1|-
TGCGCCAGCACCGGGGGTAGCGGGGACCCGTCGAACACCGGGGAGCTGTTTTTT
CASTGGSGDPSNTGELFF
>TRBJ1-1|-|TRBV5-3|-
TGTGCCAGAAGCCCACGACAGGCGAACACTGAAGCTTTCTTT
CARSPRQANTEAFF
>TRBJ2-3|-|TRBV29-1|few
TGCAGCGTTGCCCCGGACTTCACAGATACGCAGTATTTT
CSVAPDFTDTQYF
>TRBJ2-1|-|TRBV3-1/TRBV3-2|-
TGTGCCAGCAGCCACTCAGTAACGAATGAGCAGTTCTTC
CASSHSVTNEQFF
>TRBJ2-5|-|TRBV6-6|-
TGTGCCAGCAGTTACTCCGGGGAAGAGGAGACCCAGTACTTC
CASSYSGEEETQYF
>TRBJ1-2|TRBD1|TRBV18|-
TGTGCCAGCTCACCAGGCGGGTTGGACAGGGCCCGCTTC
CASSPGGLDRARF
>TRBJ1-5|-|TRBV29-1|-
TGCAGCGTTGAGACAAATAGCAATCAGCCCCAGCATTTT
CSVETNSNQPQHF
>TRBJ2-2|-|TRBV7-9|-
TGTGCCAGCAGCACACGTGGGGCTGGCACCGGGGAGCTGTTTTTT
CASSTRGAGTGELFF
>TRBJ2-7|TRBD2|TRBV12-5|-
TGTGCTAGTGCCCGGGGGGGGGCCTACGAGCAGTACTTC
CASARGGAYEQYF
>TRBJ2-1|TRBD2|TRBV2|once
TGTGCCAGCAGTGAAGGGGAGGGACTCGTTTTGGATGAGCAGTTCTTC
CASSEGEGLVLDEQFF
>TRBJ1-2|TRBD1|TRBV18|-
TGTGCCAGCTCACCTCGGACAGGGGGCGCGAGCGGCTACACCTTC
CASSPRTGGASGYTF
>TRBJ2-7|-|TRBV5-4|-
TGTGCCAGCAGCTTGGCAGGGGCGACCTACGAGCAGTACTTC
CASSLAGATYEQYF
>TRBJ2-7|-|TRBV30|-
TGTGCCTGGAGGGAGGGCTACGAGCAGTACTTC
CAWREGYEQYF
>TRBJ1-5|-|TRBV7-2|few
TGTGCCAGCAGCGGGACACCTAATCAGCCCCAGCATTTT
CASSGTPNQPQHF
>TRBJ2-1|-|TRBV5-4|-
TGTGCCAGCAGCTTGGGGGTTATGGCAGGTGAGCAGTTCTTC
CASSLGVMAGEQFF
>TRBJ2-7|TRBD1|TRBV5-1|-
TGCGCCAGCAGCCCAGCTCTGGGACAGGGGCGGAACGAGCAGTACTTC
CASSPALGQGRNEQYF
>TRBJ1-6|TRBD1|TRBV19|-
TGTGCCAGTAGTTATCAGGGGGTCGGGGATTCACCCCTCCACTTT
CASSYQGVGDSPLHF
>TRBJ1-4|-|TRBV7-9|few
TGTGCCAGCAGCCCCCACAGGGCAACTAATGAAAAACTGTTTTTT
CASSPHRATNEKLFF
>TRBJ2-3|TRBD1|TRBV7-9|-
TGTGCCAGCACCGGGACAGGGAGCACAGATACGCAGTATTTT
CASTGTGSTDTQYF
>TRBJ2-3|TRBD1|TRBV4-3|once
TGCGCCAGCAGTCGACAGGGGGCTAGTGGAGATACGCAGTATTTT
CASSRQGASGDTQYF
>TRBJ1-1|-|TRBV18|-
TGTGCCAGCTCTCTCGGGGAGTGGGGCACTGAAGCTTTCTTT
CASSLGEWGTEAFF